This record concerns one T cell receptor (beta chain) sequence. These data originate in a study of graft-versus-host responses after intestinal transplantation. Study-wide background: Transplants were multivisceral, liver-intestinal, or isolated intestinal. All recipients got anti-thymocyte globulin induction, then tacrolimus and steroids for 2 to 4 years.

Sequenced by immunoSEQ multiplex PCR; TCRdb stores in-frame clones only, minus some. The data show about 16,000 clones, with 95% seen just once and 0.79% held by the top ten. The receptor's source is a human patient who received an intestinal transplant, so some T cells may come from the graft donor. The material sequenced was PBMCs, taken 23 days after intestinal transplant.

The CDR3 sequence: CASSLSGTGSGNTIYF. CDR3 in DNA: TGCGCCAGCAGCTTATCCGGGACAGGCTCTGGAAACACCATATATTTT. The V gene is TRBV5-1, the J gene TRBJ1-3; 8 positions match TRBD1. Germline assignment: CDR1 SGHRS and CDR2 YFSETQ. The V segment lost 2 bases and the J segment 0 bases; nucleotides outside the gene matches: 4. The CDR3 covers 16 residues.